The 5 T cell receptor beta chains below all came from one sample that was sequenced in a study of blood T cell repertoires in COVID-19. This table comes from immunoSEQ multiplex PCR, and its TCRdb copy is limited to in-frame clones, with some not included. The data show approximately 110,000 clones, around 86% seen once. Sequencing was performed on peripheral blood. Receptors originate from a man over 45 with acute or convalescent COVID-19.

The rearrangement links TRBV19 to TRBJ1-5; D uncertain. V was shortened by 7 bases and J by 1 base, with 11 bases between the two germline ends. This CDR3 has 14 amino acids. Germline V gene sequence: CDR1 LNHDA, CDR2 SQIVND (reference sequence). The DNA of the CDR3 is TGTGCCAGTAACAAGGAGGTGAGCAATCAGCCCCAGCATTTT. Protein product: CASNKEVSNQPQHF.

The chain employs TRBV5-8 and TRBJ2-1, with TRBD1 matching over 9 bases. This CDR3 has 17 residues. Germline V gives CDR1 SGHTS, CDR2 YDEGEE. The J segment lost 5 bases and the V segment lost 2 bases, leaving 11 bases of the junction unmatched. In DNA, the CDR3 is TGTGCCAGCAGCTTAATGGGGACAGGGTTTAAAAACAATGAGCAGTTCTTC. This encodes CASSLMGTGFKNNEQFF.

V and J are TRBV9 and TRBJ1-6, with TRBD1 matching over 10 bases. Trimming took 4 bases from V and 7 from J; bases not matched to a gene: 5. CDR3 length: 15 amino acids. Germline CDR1 and CDR2: SGDLS and YYNGEE. The CDR3 sequence is CASSPGQGKNSPLHF. As DNA, the CDR3 is TGTGCCAGCAGCCCGGGACAGGGGAAGAATTCACCCCTCCACTTT.

The rearrangement links TRBV5-4 to TRBJ1-1; D perhaps matches TRBD1 (5 bases). Germline CDR1 is SGHNT and CDR2 is YYREEE (reference sequence). The V end was cut by 0 bases, the J end by 7 bases, with 10 bases between. This CDR3 region has 13 residues. The CDR3 bases are TGTGCCAGCAGCTTGGTCCCCCAGGGTGAAGCTTTCTTT. It is translated as CASSLVPQGEAFF. Full variable domain (rest looked up from reference TRBV5-4 and TRBJ1-1): ETGVTQSPTHLIKTRGQQVTLRCSSQSGHNTVSWYQQALGQGPQFIFQYYREEENGRGNFPPRFSGLQFPNYSSELNVNALELDDSALYLCASSLVPQGEAFFGQGTRLTVV.

The chain combines TRBV2 with TRBJ2-3; D remains ambiguous. This CDR3 has 14 amino acids. Germline CDR1 is SNHLY and CDR2 is FYNNEI. Trimming pared 4 bases from V and 2 bases from J, leaving 10 bases between. The CDR3 DNA is TGTGCCAGCAGTGTGCGGTCGCCCACAGATACGCAGTATTTT. It specifies CASSVRSPTDTQYF.